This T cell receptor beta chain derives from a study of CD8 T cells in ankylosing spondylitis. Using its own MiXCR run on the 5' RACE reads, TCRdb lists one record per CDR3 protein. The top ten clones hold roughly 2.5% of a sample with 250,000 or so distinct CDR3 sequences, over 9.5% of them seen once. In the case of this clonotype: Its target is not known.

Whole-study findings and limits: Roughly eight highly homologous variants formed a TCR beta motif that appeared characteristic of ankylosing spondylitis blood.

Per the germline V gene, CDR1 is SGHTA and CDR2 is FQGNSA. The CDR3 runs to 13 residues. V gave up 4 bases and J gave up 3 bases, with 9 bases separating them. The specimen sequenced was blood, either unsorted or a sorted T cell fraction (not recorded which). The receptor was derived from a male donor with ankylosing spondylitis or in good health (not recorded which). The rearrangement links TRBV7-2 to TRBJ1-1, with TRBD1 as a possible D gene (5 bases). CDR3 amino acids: CASSYGGHTEAFF. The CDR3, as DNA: TGTGCCAGCAGCTATGGGGGTCACACTGAAGCTTTCTTT.